This TCR beta chain is from a study of T-cell reconstitution after alpha-beta-depleted transplantation in children. Regarding the study as a whole: There were reportedly several hundred expanded graft clones from which alpha-beta T cells came about two months after transplant.

Unique molecular identifiers tagged the TCRbeta library. A single record per CDR3 protein comes from TCRdb applying MiXCR to the PCR reads. The profile shows around 450,000 distinct CDR3 sequences, roughly 43% of them singletons. With respect to this clonotype: The antigen is not known.

The CDR3 runs 11 residues. In germline, CDR1 is SGHVS, CDR2 FNYEAQ. Trimming left V 5 bases short and J 7 bases short, with 9 bases between. The sample consisted of PBMCs, taken before TCRalphabeta/CD19-depleted stem cell transplant. The sequence was obtained from a girl aged 2 to 10 with aplastic anemia, due to receive a stem cell transplant. This sequence joins TRBV7-6 and TRBJ2-7; D not resolved. The CDR3 DNA sequence: TGTGCCAGCAGCGAAACAGAAGAGCAGTACTTC. Protein sequence: CASSETEEQYF.